The clone carrying this T cell receptor (beta chain) has only one observation. The antigen is unknown. The sample is drawn from a study of blood T cells in healthy people across ages. The study, taken as a whole, reports: Unknown donor CMV status possibly confounded expanded clonotype changes. Unsorted PBMCs prevented conclusive naive versus antigen-experienced comparison. Across samples, TCR beta diversity tracked strongly with naive T cell percentage.

Each sample yielded at least 6 million isolated PBMCs. Sample-barcoded 5' priming and a J-beta primer mix drove a second PCR of roughly 6 to 12 cycles. TCRdb reprocessed the 5' RACE reads with MiXCR, giving one entry per CDR3 protein. The table records about 640,000 distinct CDR3 sequences, around 54% of them present only once. The source is a man in his sixties in good health. The sample was blood.

The CDR3 reads CASNHARGGQETQYF. DNA for the CDR3: TGTGCCAGCAACCACGCTCGGGGCGGTCAAGAGACCCAGTACTTC. V gene TRBV5-5 combines with J gene TRBJ2-5; D possibly uses TRBD1 or TRBD2 (5 bases each). Germline V lookup: CDR1 SGHKS, CDR2 YYEKEE (reference sequence). CDR3 size: 15 residues. Deletions cut 6 bases from V and 2 bases from J, with 17 bases between.